The clone carrying this T cell receptor (beta chain) has more than one count but fewer than ten. At one boundary the junction diverges from the germline segment, which might be a read error. This sample stems from a study of spatial heterogeneity in lung cancer. Study in general: Compared with alpha-chain sequences, beta-chain sequences were consistently detected in greater numbers.

Germline assignment: CDR1 KGHDR and CDR2 SFDVKD. CDR3 length equals 12 residues. Described time point: sample taken at primary tumor resection. The input material, whole RNA from tumor, nontumor lung or frozen PBMC, was sequenced unsorted. A distinct unique molecular identifier was carried by each TCR cDNA molecule. Via MiXCR, TCRdb re-called the 5' RACE reads, giving one row per CDR3 protein. Counted here are around 89,000 distinct CDR3 sequences, approximately 12% occurring once; the ten biggest clones make up 35% to 45%. The sample consisted of PBMCs, taken at surgery. The receptor's source is a male donor with early-stage non-small cell lung cancer. The chain joins TRBV24-1 to TRBJ1-1; D is ambiguous. In DNA form, the CDR3 reads TGTGCCACCAGTGGGGATAACAATGAAGCTTTCTTT. Amino acid sequence: CATSGDNNEAFF.